This T cell receptor (beta chain) was identified in a study of cytomegalovirus exposure and HLA in healthy donors. For the study at large: Unique TCRs numbering approximately 81 million, obtained from HLA-typed donors, made up an early data release. General observations from the study: 150 to 200 TCR beta chains were listed as cytomegalovirus-associated. Researchers had no immune exposure information except CMV serostatus available. A prior analysis recorded that most TCR beta V segments were productive about 90% or about 30% of the time.

The CDR3 length is 15 residues. The ends were cut back, 5 bases at V and 6 bases at J, with 19 bases in the middle. Germline V gene sequence: CDR1 SGHTA, CDR2 FQGNSA. Concerning this clone: What it recognizes is unknown.

PCR primers comprised 60 Vbeta and 13 Jbeta primers. Produced via immunoSEQ multiplex PCR; TCRdb's table is partial and in-frame only. The listing records some 120,000 clones. Sequencing input: PBMCs. The chain has TRBV7-2 and TRBJ2-5; D possibly corresponds to TRBD1 (6 bases). The clonotype was recovered from a man aged 40-50 years in good health and CMV-seronegative. The CDR3 here is CASSPQQGTSQTQYF. DNA of the CDR3: TGTGCCAGCAGCCCGCAACAGGGCACCTCTCAGACCCAGTACTTC. Full variable domain (remainder filled in from reference TRBV7-2 and TRBJ2-5): GAGVSQSPSNKVTEKGKDVELRCDPISGHTALYWYRQSLGQGLEFLIYFQGNSAPDKSGLPSDRFSAERTGGSVSTLTIQRTQQEDSAVYLCASSPQQGTSQTQYFGPGTRLLVL.